A single sample is the source of the 8 T cell receptor beta chains below, sequenced in a study of blood T cell repertoires in COVID-19. Assay: immunoSEQ multiplex PCR; the TCRdb copy retains only in-frame clones and omits some. The data show a few hundred thousand clones, roughly 84% seen once. Input material: peripheral blood. The receptors here all came from a person between 70 and 80 years old with COVID-19, enrolled during active disease.

This clone was detected once. This chain links TRBV5-1 with TRBJ2-3; 7 nucleotides line up with TRBD2. V lost 3 bases and J lost 2; bases outside the gene matches: 6. CDR1 is SGHRS, CDR2 YFSETQ, per germline. This CDR3 region has 15 residues. The CDR3 coding sequence is TGCGCCAGCAGCTCTACGGGAGGTGTCACAGATACGCAGTATTTT. This translates into CASSSTGGVTDTQYF.

This rearrangement joins TRBV28 to TRBJ1-5, with TRBD1 matching 8 bases. Germline trimming cut 7 bases from V and 6 bases from J; bases unmatched to any gene: 5. Germline-derived CDR1 and CDR2 are MDHEN and SYDVKM. The CDR3 loop spans 13 amino acids. CDR3 nucleotides: TGTGCCAGCACGGACAGGGATTCTCAGCCCCAGCATTTT. Translation: CASTDRDSQPQHF.

The chain uses TRBV5-4 and TRBJ2-5, with 13 bases aligning to TRBD2. Germline lookup yields CDR1 SGHNT and CDR2 YYREEE (reference sequence). CDR3 length: 15 residues. Trimming cost V 4 bases and J 5 bases; bases outside gene matches: 5. CDR3 coding DNA: TGTGCCAGCAGCAATGGACTAGCGGGGGTGGAGACCCAGTACTTC. This translates into CASSNGLAGVETQYF.

The genes are TRBV6-6 and TRBJ1-4; D gene ambiguous. Per germline, CDR1 MNHNY and CDR2 SVGAGI (reference sequence). The CDR3 has 16 amino acids. V shed 6 bases and J shed 3 bases, with 17 bases lying between them. The CDR3 bases are TGTGCCAGCAGCCCCCCCGGGGATCGGGCTAATGAAAAACTGTTTTTT. Encoded protein: CASSPPGDRANEKLFF.

This clone was found a few times. V is TRBV7-8 and J is TRBJ1-5, with 7 bases identical to TRBD1. J gave up 1 base and V 5 bases, and 11 bases lay outside the gene matches. The CDR3 consists of 17 residues. The V gene's germline CDR1 is SGHVS and CDR2 FQNEAQ. The CDR3 region has the DNA TGTGCCAGCAGCCCCCCTGACAGGGCGTACAGCAATCAGCCCCAGCATTTT. Protein sequence: CASSPPDRAYSNQPQHF.

The rearrangement joins TRBV28 to TRBJ1-5; a weak D match, TRBD1 (6 bases). Germline V lookup: CDR1 MDHEN, CDR2 SYDVKM. This CDR3 has 14 amino acids. V lost 10 bases and J 7 bases, leaving 20 bases between the germline ends. The CDR3 DNA is TGTGCCACTCGGGGGGGGGCACACGTACAGCCCCAGCATTTT. This codes for CATRGGAHVQPQHF.

This clone was seen only a few times. The chain recombines TRBV5-8 with TRBJ2-7, with TRBD1 identical over 8 bases. CDR1 is SGHTS, CDR2 YDEGEE, per germline. Trimming removed 1 base from V and 7 bases from J; junction bases left unmatched: 13. The CDR3 totals 16 residues. The CDR3 DNA is TGTGCCAGCAGCTTGTTTATCGGGACAGGCCGGAGGGAGCAGTACTTC. Translation: CASSLFIGTGRREQYF.

The genes are TRBV19 and TRBJ1-6; D unresolved. Trimming took off 10 bases at V and 7 bases at J, with 14 bases between the two ends. The CDR3 covers 13 residues. CDR1 is LNHDA and CDR2 is SQIVND in the germline V gene (reference sequence). Written as DNA, the CDR3 is TGTGCCACCGGCGGGGATGTGAATTCACCCCTCCACTTT. Protein sequence: CATGGDVNSPLHF.